In its sample, the clone carrying this T cell receptor (beta chain) was seen once. Its target is unknown. This record belongs to a study of cytomegalovirus exposure and HLA in healthy donors. Study-level results: Analysis was carried out at a later point, and it linked a missense DCLRE1C variant to TCR beta V- and J-gene trimming.

It was with 60 Vbeta and 13 Jbeta primers that the PCR ran. Libraries were prepared by immunoSEQ multiplex PCR; TCRdb keeps only in-frame clonotypes and omits some of them. The repertoire holds some 180,000 clones, with about 77% as singletons. There are 15 residues in the CDR3. J gave up 4 bases and V 0 bases, and 8 bases lay outside the gene matches. Per the germline V gene, CDR1 is GTSNPN and CDR2 is SVGIG (reference sequence). This sequence joins TRBV30 and TRBJ2-7, with TRBD2 matching over 8 bases. The sequence derives from a woman under 40 in good health and CMV-seronegative. The sample taken for sequencing was PBMCs. The CDR3 DNA reads as TGTGCCTGGAGTGTACGGGAGGGCCCGAAGTACGAGCAGTACTTC. This translates into CAWSVREGPKYEQYF.